Ten or more counts support the clone carrying this T cell receptor beta chain. RNA transcripts yielded amplified TCR beta CDR3 regions. In the first round, RT-PCR was carried out with HTBI primers, and a multiplex PCR formed the second round. TCRdb reprocessed the multiplex PCR reads with MiXCR, giving one entry per CDR3 protein. Here the sample spans some 200,000 distinct CDR3 sequences, 29% being singletons. The sample is drawn from a study of Graves' ophthalmopathy and Graves' hyperthyroidism. Study details: Untreated patients at initial diagnosis provided peripheral blood.

All donors with ophthalmopathy were recorded as having moderate-to-severe activity, CAS ≥3, NOSPECS ≥4 and a duration under 3 months. Patients were diagnosed from clinical symptoms, serum thyroxine, TRAb, thyroid ultrasound and orbital computed tomography. Germline V gene lookup returns CDR1 SQVTM and CDR2 ANQGSEA. The CDR3 has 13 amino acids. The V gene lost 4 bases and the J gene lost 2 bases, with 9 bases spanning the gap. The material sequenced was peripheral blood. The receptor's source is a man aged 45-65 years with Graves' ophthalmopathy. The gene calls are TRBV29-1 and TRBJ2-4; D uncertain. DNA for the CDR3: TGCAGCGTTGTGTTGAGCTCCAAAAACATTCAGTACTTC. This encodes CSVVLSSKNIQYF.